Reported below is one T cell receptor (beta chain). Its antigen is still unknown. This entry is derived from a study of CD8 T cells in Susac syndrome. The study's findings and limits: In total CD8+ repertoires, over 15 Susac-specific public clones were found, and CD8+ TEMRA repertoires had roughly five.

Reverse transcription of roughly 0.5 to 1 ug RNA used random hexamers. Multiplex PCR with immunoSEQ amplified the TCR beta CDR3 across 54 Vbeta and 13 Jbeta. TCRdb itself ran the immunoSEQ multiplex PCR reads through MiXCR, one entry per CDR3 protein. The sample records 85,000 to 130,000 distinct CDR3 sequences, 94% being singletons. The sample was CD8+ T cells from PBMCs. The receptor comes from a human donor with Susac syndrome.

This chain's CDR3 is CASSGGRGFTNTQYF. In DNA form, the CDR3 reads TGTGCCAGCAGTGGAGGACGGGGCTTCACGAATACGCAGTATTTT. The chain uses TRBV2 and TRBJ2-3; D could derive from TRBD1 or TRBD2 (5 bases each). Looked up from germline, CDR1 is SNHLY and CDR2 is FYNNEI. The CDR3 loop spans 15 amino acids. Trimming cost V 4 bases and J 7 bases, with 18 bases left between them.